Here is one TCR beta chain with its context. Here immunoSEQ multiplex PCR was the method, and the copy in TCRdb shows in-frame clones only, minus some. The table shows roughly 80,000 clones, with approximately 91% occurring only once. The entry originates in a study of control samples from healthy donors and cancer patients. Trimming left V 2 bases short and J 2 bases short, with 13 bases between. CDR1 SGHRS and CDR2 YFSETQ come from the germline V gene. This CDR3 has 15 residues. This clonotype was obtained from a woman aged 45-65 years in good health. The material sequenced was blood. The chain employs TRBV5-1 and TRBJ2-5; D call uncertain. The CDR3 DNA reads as TGCGCCAGCAGCTTTTCGGCGGAGAGACAAGAGACCCAGTACTTC. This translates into CASSFSAERQETQYF.